These 26 T cell receptor beta chains were all obtained from the same sample, sequenced in a study of blood T cells in healthy people across ages (dated by TCRdb to the mid-2010s). Libraries came from 5' RACE. TCRdb names Illumina HiSeq 2500 as the instrument used. The second PCR ran for roughly 7 to 11 cycles and used a J-beta primer mix along with a sample-barcoded 5' primer. TCRdb itself trimmed the public reads at Q25 with fastp, ran MiXCR and retained productive beta chains. Rows with one shared CDR3 protein collapse into an entry with the most common genes and DNA. Here the sample has hundreds of thousands of distinct CDR3 sequences; around 38% occur a single time. Of the sample, 30% is held by the ten largest clones. Sequencing input: blood. Every receptor here comes from a man older than 75 in good health.

The chain uses TRBV7-9 and TRBJ2-3; no definite D call. V was clipped by 5 bases and J by 6 bases, with 12 bases between them. The V gene's germline CDR1 is SEHNR and CDR2 FQNEAQ (reference sequence). The length of the CDR3 is 13 residues. The CDR3: CASSPELEDTQYF. DNA for the CDR3: TGTGCCAGCAGCCCAGAACTCGAGGATACGCAGTATTTT.

This clonotype was seen a handful of times. The CDR3 nucleotides read TGCGCCAGCAGCCAAGAAGGGAGATCAGCCTACAATGAGCAGTTCTTC. Translating it yields CASSQEGRSAYNEQFF. The chain recombines TRBV4-3 with TRBJ2-1; D might be TRBD2 (5 bases). This CDR3 contains 16 residues. Trimming removed 0 bases from V and 2 bases from J, with 11 bases in between. Germline V CDR1 and CDR2: LGHNA, YSLEER.

This clonotype was picked up a small number of times. The chain uses TRBV29-1 and TRBJ2-1; D unclear. This CDR3 spans 10 amino acids. Trimming took 6 bases from V and 10 from J, leaving 10 bases between them. The germline CDR1 and CDR2 sequences are SQVTM and ANQGSEA. DNA for the CDR3: TGCAGCGTCACGGGTACAGAGCAGTTCTTC. It codes for CSVTGTEQFF.

V and J are TRBV18 and TRBJ1-1; no definite D call. CDR1 is KGHSH, CDR2 LQKENI, per germline. The germline V and J ends were trimmed by 1 base and 1 base, with 10 bases remaining between them. The CDR3 loop spans 15 amino acids. The CDR3 protein is CASSPRDHTNTEAFF. CDR3 DNA sequence: TGTGCCAGCTCACCACGTGACCACACGAACACTGAAGCTTTCTTT. Looking up the rest from reference TRBV18 and TRBJ1-1 gives the full variable domain: NAGVMQNPRHLVRRRGQEARLRCSPMKGHSHVYWYRQLPEEGLKFMVYLQKENIIDESGMPKERFSAEFPKEGPSILRIQQVVRGDSAAYFCASSPRDHTNTEAFFGQGTRLTVV.

The V and J genes are TRBV10-3 and TRBJ1-4, with D unresolved. Per the germline V gene, CDR1 is ENHRY and CDR2 is SYGVKD. This CDR3 is 14 amino acids long. V lost 4 bases and J lost 2, with 8 bases in between. The CDR3 loop is CAISGGSTNEKLFF. The CDR3 DNA is TGTGCCATCAGTGGCGGCAGTACTAATGAAAAACTGTTTTTT.

V usage is TRBV6-5 and J usage is TRBJ2-7; D may be TRBD2 (6 bases). Germline assignment: CDR1 MNHEY and CDR2 SVGAGI. V lost 9 bases, J lost 0 bases, and 15 bases lay in between. This CDR3 has 14 residues. The DNA of the CDR3 is TGTGCCAGTAGCGCGGGACGGAGCTCCTACGAGCAGTACTTC. This codes for CASSAGRSSYEQYF.

This clonotype has just one count. J is TRBJ2-3 and V is TRBV10-3; 8 nucleotides align to TRBD2. This CDR3 is 14 amino acids long. Germline V gene sequence: CDR1 ENHRY, CDR2 SYGVKD. V lost 8 bases to trimming and J lost 3 bases; unmatched junction nucleotides: 7. Here the CDR3 reads CAIRAGGRTDTQYF. The CDR3 DNA sequence: TGTGCCATCCGGGCGGGAGGTAGGACAGATACGCAGTATTTT.

The chain couples TRBV7-8 to TRBJ1-5, with unresolved D. The V end lost 0 bases, the J end lost 3 bases, and 9 bases lay between the germline ends. The CDR3 totals 15 residues. Per germline, CDR1 SGHVS and CDR2 FQNEAQ. The CDR3 nucleotides are TGTGCCAGCAGCTTAGCCTTAGGAGTCAATCAGCCCCAGCATTTT. This codes for CASSLALGVNQPQHF.

On this clonotype itself: One junction end does not reproduce the germline sequence, and a read error may be involved. The V call is TRBV7-6, the J call TRBJ2-5, with D possibly called TRBD1 or TRBD2 (5 bases each). Looked up from germline, CDR1 is SGHVS and CDR2 is FNYEAQ. This CDR3 comprises 14 residues. CDR3 sequence reads: CVSSLGEIRETQYF. The CDR3 coding sequence is TGTGTCAGCAGCTTAGGGGAGATTAGGGAGACCCAGTACTTC. The whole variable domain, remainder taken from reference TRBV7-6 and TRBJ2-5, is GAGVSQSPRYKVTKRGQDVALRCDPISGHVSLYWYRQALGQGPEFLTYFNYEAQQDKSGLPNDRFSAERPEGSISTLTIQRTEQRDSAMYRCVSSLGEIRETQYFGPGTRLLVL.

The V gene is TRBV4-2, the J gene TRBJ1-1; 9 bases are shared with TRBD1. With V trimmed by 0 bases and J by 0 bases, 14 bases remained unmatched. The CDR3 totals 20 residues. Looked up from germline, CDR1 is LGHNA and CDR2 is YNFKEQ. The CDR3 nucleotides are TGTGCCAGCAGCCAAGAATCCGGGACAGGGATCCCTGCCATGAACACTGAAGCTTTCTTT. It encodes CASSQESGTGIPAMNTEAFF.

This clonotype occurred a few times. V is TRBV7-2 and J is TRBJ2-7; D is unresolved. V was trimmed by 6 bases and J by 0 bases, leaving 9 bases between them. The CDR3 consists of 13 residues. CDR1 SGHTA and CDR2 FQGNSA come from the germline V gene. This CDR3 reads CASSPYSSYEQYF. CDR3 DNA: TGTGCCAGCAGTCCCTATAGCTCCTACGAGCAGTACTTC. Supplemented by reference TRBV7-2 and TRBJ2-7, the full variable domain reads GAGVSQSPSNKVTEKGKDVELRCDPISGHTALYWYRQSLGQGLEFLIYFQGNSAPDKSGLPSDRFSAERTGGSVSTLTIQRTQQEDSAVYLCASSPYSSYEQYFGPGTRLTVT.

J is TRBJ1-4 and V is TRBV9, with 10 bases that match TRBD1. The V segment lost 0 bases and the J segment 5 bases; nucleotides outside the gene matches: 1. The CDR3 spans 15 residues. Germline-derived CDR1 and CDR2 are SGDLS and YYNGEE. CDR3 loop: CASSVGGQGNEKLFF. CDR3 DNA: TGTGCCAGCAGCGTAGGGGGACAGGGGAATGAAAAACTGTTTTTT.

This clonotype was seen a handful of times. The chain employs TRBV6-6 and TRBJ2-3; D is uncertain. The CDR3 is 14 residues long. Trimming took 5 bases from V and 2 from J, leaving 11 bases between them. In germline, CDR1 is MNHNY, CDR2 SVGAGI (reference sequence). The CDR3 loop is CASSDLTSTDTQYF. CDR3 in DNA: TGTGCCAGCAGTGACCTCACGTCCACAGATACGCAGTATTTT.

This sequence joins TRBV18 and TRBJ2-5; 13 bases line up with TRBD2. This CDR3 region has 17 residues. The ends lost 4 bases at V and 1 base at J; junction bases unmatched: 6. CDR1 is KGHSH, CDR2 LQKENI, per germline. This CDR3 reads CASSLIRTSGSQETQYF. CDR3 nucleotides: TGTGCCAGCTCACTTATCCGGACTAGCGGGAGCCAAGAGACCCAGTACTTC.

The chain has TRBV7-2 and TRBJ2-5; D is possibly TRBD1 (6 bases). Germline V lookup: CDR1 SGHTA, CDR2 FQGNSA. Deletions cut 3 bases from V and 4 bases from J, with 12 bases between. There are 14 residues in the CDR3. The CDR3 here is CASSFGQPGETQYF. In DNA, the CDR3 is TGTGCCAGCAGCTTCGGACAGCCCGGAGAGACCCAGTACTTC.

The chain employs TRBV4-2 and TRBJ1-3; possible D gene TRBD1, 6 bases. V was cut by 7 bases and J by 0 bases, with 13 bases left in between. Germline assignment: CDR1 LGHNA and CDR2 YNFKEQ. This CDR3 is built from 15 residues. CDR3 sequence: CASISTGTSGNTIYF. The CDR3 region has the DNA TGTGCCAGCATCTCAACAGGGACCTCTGGAAACACCATATATTTT.

The chain recombines TRBV3-1 with TRBJ2-3, with D tentatively TRBD2 (6 bases). From germline, CDR1 is LGHDT and CDR2 YNNKEL (reference sequence). V lost 3 bases to trimming and J lost 1 base, with 14 bases between them. The CDR3 covers 16 residues. The CDR3 is CASSHSLASGTDTQYF. In DNA form, the CDR3 reads TGTGCCAGCAGCCACAGCCTAGCGTCGGGCACAGATACGCAGTATTTT.

The table lists this clonotype with a few counts. This sequence joins TRBV5-1 and TRBJ1-1; TRBD1 agrees at 7 bases. The CDR3 sequence is 13 residues long. J lost 5 bases, V lost 3 bases, and 4 bases had no gene match. Germline V CDR1 and CDR2: SGHRS, YFSETQ. Here the CDR3 DNA reads TGCGCCAGCAGCTGGGACAGTGGGACTGAAGCTTTCTTT. Amino acid sequence: CASSWDSGTEAFF.

This clonotype was counted many times. V usage is TRBV7-2 and J usage is TRBJ2-3; unclear D gene. The CDR3 contains 12 residues. In germline, CDR1 is SGHTA, CDR2 FQGNSA. Trimming stripped 5 bases from V and 5 bases from J, with 8 bases between. Here the CDR3 DNA reads TGTGCCAGCAGCCCCACTCAAGATACGCAGTATTTT. Translation: CASSPTQDTQYF.

The chain couples TRBV29-1 to TRBJ2-3; D may be TRBD1 (5 bases). Germline-derived CDR1 and CDR2 are SQVTM and ANQGSEA. V lost 1 base to trimming and J lost 6 bases, with 11 bases between them. The CDR3 spans 13 residues. The CDR3 nucleotides read TGCAGCGTTGAAGGGCAGGGCCGGGATACGCAGTATTTT. Its protein product is CSVEGQGRDTQYF.

The V call is TRBV5-1, the J call TRBJ2-1; 12 bases match TRBD2. CDR1 SGHRS and CDR2 YFSETQ come from the germline V gene. CDR3 size: 19 residues. Germline trimming cut 0 bases from V and 0 bases from J; bases unmatched to any gene: 7. CDR3 amino acids: CASSLETSGRSSSYNEQFF. DNA for the CDR3: TGCGCCAGCAGCTTGGAAACTAGCGGGAGGTCCAGCTCCTACAATGAGCAGTTCTTC.

This clonotype was seen a few times. J is TRBJ2-3 and V is TRBV20-1; 8 bases are a match to TRBD2. The CDR3 is made up of 13 amino acids. Germline V gene lookup returns CDR1 DFQATT and CDR2 SNEGSKA (reference sequence). DNA for the CDR3: TGCAGCGAAAGCGGGAGCATACCGGATACGCAGTATTTT. The encoded protein is CSESGSIPDTQYF.

This clonotype appeared a few times. This sequence joins TRBV9 and TRBJ2-7, with TRBD2 matching over 10 bases. This CDR3 region has 16 residues. The V and J ends lost 0 bases and 0 bases, in that order; junction bases with no gene match: 3. Germline CDR1 is SGDLS and CDR2 is YYNGEE. CDR3 in DNA: TGTGCCAGCAGCGTAGATCCTAGCGGGAGCTCCTACGAGCAGTACTTC. It is translated as CASSVDPSGSSYEQYF. Full variable domain (rest looked up from reference TRBV9 and TRBJ2-7): DSGVTQTPKHLITATGQRVTLRCSPRSGDLSVYWYQQSLDQGLQFLIQYYNGEERAKGNILERFSAQQFPDLHSELNLSSLELGDSALYFCASSVDPSGSSYEQYFGPGTRLTVT.

This clonotype has more than one count but fewer than ten. This chain uses TRBV6-2 or TRBV6-3 with TRBJ1-4; the D gene is possibly TRBD1 (5 bases). The germline V and J ends were trimmed by 9 bases and 7 bases, with 15 bases remaining between them. Germline V gene sequence: CDR1 MNHEY, CDR2 SVGEGT. This CDR3 has 13 amino acids. The chain's CDR3 is CASGTGTGEKLFF. CDR3 in DNA: TGTGCCAGTGGGACCGGAACAGGTGAAAAACTGTTTTTT.

The J gene is TRBJ2-7, the V gene TRBV29-1; 7 nucleotides agree with TRBD2. The last part of the DNA fits TRBJ2-5 better; the J call may be wrong. The length of the CDR3 is 14 residues. Germline V CDR1 and CDR2: SQVTM, ANQGSEA. In DNA form, the CDR3 reads TGCAGCGTTGAAGAGTCACTAGCGCTGGAGACCCAGTACTTC. Translation: CSVEESLALETQYF.

V is TRBV4-1 and J is TRBJ2-3, with 10 nucleotides matching TRBD2. There are 16 residues in the CDR3. CDR1 and CDR2 (germline): MGHRA, YSYEKL. J was trimmed by 5 bases and V by 4 bases; bases with no gene match: 9. The CDR3 here is CASSLLLAGRRDTQYF. DNA for the CDR3: TGCGCCAGCAGCCTACTACTAGCGGGGCGGAGAGATACGCAGTATTTT.